This T cell receptor (beta chain) was sequenced during a study of CD8+ T cells in alopecia areata. CDR1 and CDR2 from the germline V gene are SGHDT and YYEEEE. Trimming cost V 4 bases and J 4 bases, with 5 bases left between them. The CDR3 is 11 amino acids. Findings of the study overall: With just one nonresponder, it is still uncertain whether baseline CD8+ expansion relates to response.

TCR sequencing used cDNA made by reverse transcription of extracted RNA. Only in-frame clones appear in the TCRdb table, and some are missing; sequencing was by immunoSEQ multiplex PCR. The sample records around 270,000 clones, roughly 64% being singletons. Treatment indicated: oral pan-JAK inhibitor, 5-10 mg twice daily. Notes on this clone: Its cognate antigen is unknown.

Sequenced material: CD4+ T cells sorted from blood, taken at week 24, from a patient treated with tofacitinib. The rearrangement links TRBV5-6 to TRBJ2-5, with no clear D. This sequence was found in a human donor with alopecia areata. The CDR3 region has the DNA TGTGCCAGCAGCGTGGGAGAGACCCAGTACTTC. It encodes CASSVGETQYF. Drawing the rest from reference TRBV5-6 and TRBJ2-5, the complete variable domain is DAGVTQSPTHLIKTRGQQVTLRCSPKSGHDTVSWYQQALGQGPQFIFQYYEEEERQRGNFPDRFSGHQFPNYSSELNVNALLLGDSALYLCASSVGETQYFGPGTRLLVL.